This T cell receptor (beta chain) was identified in a study of cytomegalovirus exposure and HLA in healthy donors (TCRdb year 2017). As for the study more broadly: In an earlier analysis of approximately 500 of the donors, around 290 Gb of sequence data and 95 million to 130 million unique TCR beta sequences from about 179 million T cells were reported. An early release that covered more than 550 HLA-typed donors contained around 300 gigabases of sequencing data and some 87 million unique TCR sequences. Of the roughly 400 genotyped donors, roughly 80% fell in the genetic ancestry cluster associated with self-reported Caucasian donors. The study was designed to test whether signatures of past pathogen exposure could be identified by cataloging public T cell receptors. Using immunosequencing, the study profiled T cell repertoires from about 610 subjects and related those repertoires to cytomegalovirus serostatus. A separate validation cohort of roughly 130 different subjects was used in addition to the approximately 640-subject first cohort. To predict cytomegalovirus infection status, the study combined high-throughput TCR immunosequencing, statistical association of individual TCRs with disease status, and machine learning. A later analysis re-examined previously published TCR beta repertoires from just over 650 donors and added high-resolution HLA genotyping to investigate patterns of TCR occurrence. Rather than drawing on any new phenotypic data, the later analysis identified candidate immune exposures from TCR beta sequences and the way those sequences occurred across donors. In an earlier analysis of 587 of the donors, high-throughput TCR beta sequencing was used to judge whether each TCR beta V gene segment behaved as functional or pseudogenic. Alongside the repertoire data, information on donor age, sex, ethnicity and CMV serostatus was compiled. A later genetic analysis used genome-wide SNP genotypes for about 55% of the 666 donors, treating that subset as a discovery cohort. Every repertoire in the discovery cohort had been generated on one and the same sequencing platform. Class I and class II HLA loci were covered by the typing at four-digit resolution. Typing coverage varied by locus: 629-630 donors for A, B, C, DRB1 and DQB1; roughly 510 for DQA1; approximately 610 for DPA1; 450 to 480 for DPB1. Roughly five DR-DQ haplotypes were handled as single units for association and clustering because linkage in the cohort was strong. Among around 400 genotyped donors of the cohort, an average of around 250,000 unique TCR beta nucleotide sequences was sequenced per donor, of which approximately 19% were non-productive. Study-wide findings and limitations: Because some donors lacked HLA typing at each locus, the association tests relied only on the typed subset. The authors suggested that the approach could potentially be extended to other disease states and immunological phenotypes. Several of the top co-occurrence clusters appeared to be linked to parvovirus B19, influenza, CMV and Epstein-Barr virus, according to a later analysis. According to a later analysis, TCR association rates differed among HLA loci, with DRB1 alleles showing the most associated TCRs and HLA-C alleles showing the fewest. The cohort was sequenced for TCR beta chains only, and without alpha or paired-chain data the features that could be detected were limited. The 87-base-pair reads could not distinguish some IMGT-functional V segments, including TRBV6-2 and TRBV6-3, so those segments were excluded. Broadly in line with IMGT annotations, most TCR beta V segments showed up in productive rearrangements about 87% or about 30% of the time in an earlier analysis of under 700 of the donors. Roughly uniform sequencing depth across donors was assumed in presence/absence analyses, although this assumption may not hold. The study listed approximately 150 TCR beta chains as associated with cytomegalovirus. The classifier was reported to diagnose cytomegalovirus status with high specificity and sensitivity in both the original and validation cohorts. At a false discovery rate of 0.05, a later analysis linked about 16,000 TCR beta sequences to specific HLA alleles. When HLA alleles, especially DR and DQ, strongly co-occurred, TCR associations were difficult to assign to individual alleles. A later genetic analysis reported fewer N-insertions in productive TCRs among donors in an Asian-associated ancestry cluster than the approximately 700-donor mean. In a later analysis, HLA-associated TCR beta chains showed more clonal expansion and lower generation probabilities than non-associated chains that were equally common. A later genetic analysis associated a missense DCLRE1C variant with V-gene and J-gene trimming of TCR beta chains, and an independent cohort replicated the association. While some public TCRs were present in many individuals, most TCR sequences turned up only very rarely across donors. The earlier analysis of approximately 590 of the donors excluded roughly 16 rarely observed V segments, including chromosome 9 orphons, because counts were too low. Linkage disequilibrium might explain the correlated functional status among segregating V segments, but an unknown experimental factor could not be excluded. A further reported finding was that TCR beta sequences accurately predicted the HLA-A and HLA-B alleles for most subjects in the first cohort. Immune exposure information for the cohort was limited to CMV serostatus. In vitro tests confirmed that a few of the cytomegalovirus-associated TCR beta chains recognize cytomegalovirus antigens. A group of highly shared sequence variants was considered likely to be a technical artifact of the sequencing pipeline. According to a later analysis, most CMV-associated TCR beta chains appeared to be HLA-restricted, and the HLA associations seemed to be driven largely by CMV exposure.

The library was generated by the immunoSEQ multiplex PCR assay. For the multiplex PCR, a mixture combining 60 forward primers for TCR Vbeta segments and 13 reverse primers for TCR Jbeta segments was used. A multiplex PCR assay on genomic DNA amplified the CDR3 region of rearranged TCR beta genes. Amplified TCR beta libraries were sequenced as 87-base-pair reads on the Illumina HiSeq System. The study's processing was this. A later analysis counted about 80 million unique TCR beta chains across the 550 to 750 repertoires, and around 9.9 million of these chains were shared by at least two donors. A nearest-neighbor algorithm error-corrected the raw reads and collapsed the reads into unique sequences, merging closely related sequences to remove PCR and sequencing errors. Alignment of CDR3 sequences to IMGT reference sequences was used to assign V, D and J gene segments. For a sequence to be retained, a match of at least six nucleotides was required to both a V gene segment and a J gene segment. Rearrangements were called productive when the CDR3 lacked stop codons and stayed in frame with V and J; all others were non-productive. CDR3 was defined according to IMGT convention as the region running from the second conserved V-encoded cysteine to the conserved J-encoded phenylalanine. The earlier analysis of some 580 of the donors excluded any sequence lacking an unambiguous match to a single V gene segment. An earlier analysis of just under 600 of the donors called V segments functional above 56.7% productive rearrangements and segregating when the between-donor standard deviation exceeded 5%. To diagnose cytomegalovirus status from the catalog of TCR beta chain sequences, a statistical classification framework was built. V and J gene assignment, in a later analysis, came from comparing TCR nucleotide sequences with IMGT/GENE-DB human TR gene sequences. A later analysis assigned CDR3 sequences and most-parsimonious VDJ recombination scenarios with the TCRdist pipeline. In a later analysis, each TCR beta chain was defined by its CDR3 amino acid sequence together with its V-gene family, and reads lacking a unique V-gene family were excluded. A later analysis removed 600 or so highly shared, low-generation-probability nucleotide sequences to deal with suspected cross-contamination and a sequencing artifact. A later analysis calculated a clonal expansion index for each public chain from normalized within-repertoire ranks of inferred template counts. In a later analysis, generation probabilities were computed using a VDJ recombination model fitted to out-of-frame rearrangements, and the results were checked against IGoR. In a later analysis, hypergeometric tests were used to score TCR-TCR, TCR-HLA and TCR-CMV co-occurrence, with a repertoire-size bias correction applied to TCR pairs. In a later analysis, false discovery rates were estimated by permuting HLA or CMV assignments 20 times. In a later analysis, co-occurring TCRs were grouped using DBSCAN, and TCRdist sequence similarity was added for clustering within HLA-allele-positive subsets. For co-occurrence clustering, repertoires with fewer than 30,000 or more than 120,000 public chains were excluded, along with several repertoires with anomalous nucleotide sharing. Imported from immuneACCESS, the table was reduced by TCRdb to in-frame sequences with V and J called. These copies leave out some clones; in studies compared against another copy, an unresolved V gene accounts for under half, and the cause of the remainder is not known. V and J calls and clone size come straight from that table; D and trimming were deduced from the DNA. The sample table lists around 130,000 clones, about 85% of them with a count of one. Approximately 1.7% of the sample belongs to the ten largest clones.

The cohort comprised hundreds of healthy bone marrow donors. All cohort members were sampled while nominally healthy, although unrecorded immune exposures were likely present. The donor was CMV seronegative and belonged to the group of 352 seronegative cohort members. Each donor provided a peripheral blood sample, and peripheral blood mononuclear cells were used for TCR beta sequencing. Genomic DNA extraction from the blood cell samples was performed with the Qiagen DNeasy Blood Extraction Kit. CDR1 and CDR2, looked up from the germline V gene, are MNHNS and SASEGT. The CDR3 spans 16 residues, from the cysteine through the phenylalanine. This entry keeps only the CDR3 DNA: 48 bases, framed from base 1. Trimming takes 3 bases off V and 2 bases off J; junction bases not matched to a gene: 10. With regard to this clone: What antigen it recognizes has not been identified. No much larger clone exists at a distance of one base, and base qualities are not known.

Recombination connected TRBV6-1 to TRBJ2-7, and 7 bases in between align with TRBD1. The receptor was isolated from a boy under 18 in good health and CMV-seronegative. Sequences were obtained from PBMCs. The DNA sequence reads TGTGCCAGCAGTGATCCAGGTAGGGACAGAACCTACGAGCAGTACTTC. Its product reads: CASSDPGRDRTYEQYF.